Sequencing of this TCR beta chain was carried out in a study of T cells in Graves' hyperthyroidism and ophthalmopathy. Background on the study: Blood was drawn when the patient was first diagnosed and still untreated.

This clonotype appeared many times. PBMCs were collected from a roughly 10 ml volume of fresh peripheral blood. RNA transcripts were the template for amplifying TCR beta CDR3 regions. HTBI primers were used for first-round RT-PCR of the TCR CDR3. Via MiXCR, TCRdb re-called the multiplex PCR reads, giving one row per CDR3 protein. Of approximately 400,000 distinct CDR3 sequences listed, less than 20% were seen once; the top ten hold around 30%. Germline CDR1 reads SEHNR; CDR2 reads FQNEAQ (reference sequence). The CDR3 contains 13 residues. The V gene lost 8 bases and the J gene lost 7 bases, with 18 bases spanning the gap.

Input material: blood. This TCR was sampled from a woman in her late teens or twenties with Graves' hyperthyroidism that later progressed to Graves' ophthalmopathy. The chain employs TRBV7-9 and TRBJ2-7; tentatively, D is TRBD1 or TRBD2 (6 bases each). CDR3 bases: TGTGCCAGCGGTAGGACAGCGGGCTCTGAGCAGTACTTC. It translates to CASGRTAGSEQYF.